This T cell receptor (beta chain) stems from a study of T cells in Graves' hyperthyroidism and ophthalmopathy. The table lists this clonotype with a few counts. Amplified regions were TCR beta CDR3 sequences from RNA transcripts. The HTBI primer set drove a first-round RT-PCR of the TCR CDR3. A single record per CDR3 protein comes from TCRdb applying MiXCR to the multiplex PCR reads. The data contain around 300,000 distinct CDR3 sequences, approximately 19% of them singletons. CDR1 is ENHRY, CDR2 SYGVKD, per germline. The length of the CDR3 is 15 residues. Trimming cost V 11 bases and J 7 bases; bases outside gene matches: 14.

This TCR derives from a man aged 45 to 65 with Graves' ophthalmopathy. V is TRBV10-3 and J is TRBJ1-4, with 9 bases that match TRBD1. The sequencing input was blood. CDR3 residues: CAARGQGQGSEKLFF. The CDR3 DNA is TGTGCCGCCCGAGGCCAGGGACAGGGCAGTGAAAAACTGTTTTTT.